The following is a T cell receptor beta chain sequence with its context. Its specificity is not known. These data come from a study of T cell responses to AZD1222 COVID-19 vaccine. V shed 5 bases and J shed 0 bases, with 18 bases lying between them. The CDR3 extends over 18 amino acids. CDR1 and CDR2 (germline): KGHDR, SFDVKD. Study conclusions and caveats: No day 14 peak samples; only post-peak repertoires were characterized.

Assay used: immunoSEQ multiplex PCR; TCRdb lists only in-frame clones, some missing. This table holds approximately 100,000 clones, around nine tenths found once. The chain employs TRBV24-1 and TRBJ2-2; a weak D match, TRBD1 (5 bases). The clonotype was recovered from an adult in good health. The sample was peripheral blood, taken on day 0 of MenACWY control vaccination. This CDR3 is CATSGGRVGEPNTGELFF. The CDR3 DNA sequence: TGTGCCACCAGTGGCGGCAGGGTGGGCGAACCGAACACCGGGGAGCTGTTTTTT.